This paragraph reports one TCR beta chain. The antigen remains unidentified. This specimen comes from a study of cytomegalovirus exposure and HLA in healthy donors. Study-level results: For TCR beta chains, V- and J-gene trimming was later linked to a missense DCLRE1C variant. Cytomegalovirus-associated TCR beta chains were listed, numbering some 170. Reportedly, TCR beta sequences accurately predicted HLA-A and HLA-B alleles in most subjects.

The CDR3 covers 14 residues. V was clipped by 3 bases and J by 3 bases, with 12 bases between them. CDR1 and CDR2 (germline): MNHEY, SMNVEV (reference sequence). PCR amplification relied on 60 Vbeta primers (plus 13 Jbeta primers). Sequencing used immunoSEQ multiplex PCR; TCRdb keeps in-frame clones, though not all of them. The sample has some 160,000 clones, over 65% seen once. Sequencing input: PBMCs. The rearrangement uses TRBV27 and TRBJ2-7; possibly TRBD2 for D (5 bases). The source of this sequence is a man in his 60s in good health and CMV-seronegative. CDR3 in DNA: TGTGCCAGCAGTTTCTCCACAGAGGGCTACGAGCAGTACTTC. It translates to CASSFSTEGYEQYF.